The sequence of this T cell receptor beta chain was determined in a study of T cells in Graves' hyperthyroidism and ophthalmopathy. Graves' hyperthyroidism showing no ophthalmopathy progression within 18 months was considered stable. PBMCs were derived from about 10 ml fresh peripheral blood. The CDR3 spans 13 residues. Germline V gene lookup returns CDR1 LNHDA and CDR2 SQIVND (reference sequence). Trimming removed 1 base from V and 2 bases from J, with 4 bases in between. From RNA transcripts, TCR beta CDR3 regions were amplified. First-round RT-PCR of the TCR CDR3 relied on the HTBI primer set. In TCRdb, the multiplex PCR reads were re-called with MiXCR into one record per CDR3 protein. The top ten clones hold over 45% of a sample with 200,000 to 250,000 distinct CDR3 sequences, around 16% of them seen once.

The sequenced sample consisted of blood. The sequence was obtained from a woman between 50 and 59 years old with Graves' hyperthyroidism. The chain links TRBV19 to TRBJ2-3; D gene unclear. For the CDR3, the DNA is TGTGCCAGTAGTATAGGCACCACAGATACGCAGTATTTT. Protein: CASSIGTTDTQYF.